The 2 T cell receptor beta chains below all came from one sample that was sequenced in a study of CD8 T cells in ankylosing spondylitis. Each CDR3 protein gets one entry after TCRdb re-called the 5' RACE reads with MiXCR. Counted here are some 130,000 distinct CDR3 sequences, just under 7.5% occurring once; the ten biggest clones make up roughly 12%. Sequenced sample: blood, either unsorted or a sorted T cell fraction (not recorded which). The source of these receptors is a female donor with ankylosing spondylitis or in good health (not recorded which).

Many counts were recorded for this clonotype. Written as DNA, the CDR3 is TGCAGTGCTACGACAGGGGTCTACGAAAAACTGTTTTTT. Amino acids: CSATTGVYEKLFF. V is TRBV20-1 and J is TRBJ1-4, with 8 nucleotides matching TRBD1. CDR3 length equals 13 residues. The V gene's germline CDR1 is DFQATT and CDR2 SNEGSKA (reference sequence). Trimming at V came to 4 bases and at J to 8 bases, leaving 6 bases not matched to a gene.

This clonotype was counted only a few times. The chain has TRBV4-2 and TRBJ1-1; no firm D call. The V end lost 0 bases, the J end lost 2 bases, and 10 bases lay between the germline ends. From germline, CDR1 is LGHNA and CDR2 YNFKEQ. This CDR3 is 15 amino acids long. CDR3 region: CASSQDRVKNTEAFF. For the CDR3, the DNA is TGTGCCAGCAGCCAAGACCGTGTCAAAAACACTGAAGCTTTCTTT.